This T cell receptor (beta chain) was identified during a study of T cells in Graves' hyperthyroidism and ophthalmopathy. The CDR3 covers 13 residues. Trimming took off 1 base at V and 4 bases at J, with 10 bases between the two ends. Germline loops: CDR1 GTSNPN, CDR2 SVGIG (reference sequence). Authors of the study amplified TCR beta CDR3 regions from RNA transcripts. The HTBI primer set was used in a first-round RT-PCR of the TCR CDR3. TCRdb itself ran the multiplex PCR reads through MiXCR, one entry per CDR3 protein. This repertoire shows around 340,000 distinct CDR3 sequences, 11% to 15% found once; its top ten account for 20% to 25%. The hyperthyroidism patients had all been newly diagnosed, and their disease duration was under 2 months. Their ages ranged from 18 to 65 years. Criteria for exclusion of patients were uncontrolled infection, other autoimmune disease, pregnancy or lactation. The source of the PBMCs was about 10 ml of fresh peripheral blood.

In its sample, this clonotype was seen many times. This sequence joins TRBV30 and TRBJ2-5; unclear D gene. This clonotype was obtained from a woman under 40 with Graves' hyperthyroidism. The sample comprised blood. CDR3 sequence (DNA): TGTGCCTGGAGTGCTAGGTATGGAGAGACCCAGTACTTC. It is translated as CAWSARYGETQYF.